The 22 T cell receptor beta chains below all came from one sample that was sequenced in a study of blood T cell repertoires in COVID-19 (dated by TCRdb to 2019 to 2021). Library generation was performed with the immunoSEQ multiplex PCR assay. The table comes from immuneACCESS by way of TCRdb, which keeps in-frame sequences with V and J called. Part of the clones is missing from these tables; in studies checked, under half for an unresolved V gene and the rest for unknown reasons. The sample table records about 280,000 clones; 80% to 90% of these occur just once. The top ten hold about 3% of the sample. Sequencing was done on a sample of peripheral blood. The receptors come from a woman aged 30 to 39 with active or convalescent COVID-19.

This sequence joins TRBV30 and TRBJ1-1; 7 bases are shared with TRBD1. From germline, CDR1 is GTSNPN and CDR2 SVGIG (reference sequence). Trimming took 8 bases from V and 5 from J; bases not matched to a gene: 11. The CDR3 contains 13 residues. The CDR3 nucleotides are TGTGCCGGCGCGAAGGGGGCAGGGACTGAAGCTTTCTTT. Translating it yields CAGAKGAGTEAFF.

CDR3 protein: CASMDRETQYF. For the CDR3, the DNA is TGTGCCAGTATGGACAGGGAGACGCAGTATTTT. The chain uses TRBV19 and TRBJ2-3; 8 bases line up with TRBD1. Trimming took 7 bases from V and 9 from J; bases not matched to a gene: 3. Germline values: CDR1 LNHDA, CDR2 SQIVND (reference sequence). This CDR3 has 11 residues.

This rearrangement joins TRBV20-1 to TRBJ1-2, with 9 bases matching TRBD1. Germline-derived CDR1 and CDR2 are DFQATT and SNEGSKA (reference sequence). This CDR3 comprises 11 residues. V lost 6 bases, J lost 11 bases, and 7 bases stayed unmatched. CDR3 bases: TGCAGTGCCCAGACAGGGGGGGGTTACACCTTC. This translates into CSAQTGGGYTF.

Worth noting for this clone: The junction departs from the called germline gene at one end, perhaps through a read error. V usage is TRBV5-6 and J usage is TRBJ2-2; maybe TRBD2 (6 bases). The CDR3 consists of 15 residues. The germline gives CDR1 SGHDT, CDR2 YYEEEE. CDR3 coding DNA: TGTGCCAGCAGCACACCGGGACTTAGCACCCGGGAGCTGTTTTTT. Protein sequence: CASSTPGLSTRELFF.

This clone was found once. The V gene is TRBV4-3, the J gene TRBJ1-3, with TRBD1 as a possible D gene (6 bases). In germline, CDR1 is LGHNA, CDR2 YSLEER. V lost 3 bases, J lost 0 bases, and 18 bases lay in between. There are 18 residues in the CDR3. Here the CDR3 DNA reads TGCGCCAGCAGCCAGCGGGGGGGCAGATCATACTCTGGAAACACCATATATTTT. Translated: CASSQRGGRSYSGNTIYF.

The V call is TRBV28, the J call TRBJ1-2; D is possibly TRBD1 (6 bases). V lost 5 bases to trimming and J lost 6 bases, with 13 bases between them. CDR1 is MDHEN and CDR2 is SYDVKM in the germline V gene. The CDR3 is 13 residues long. CDR3 sequence reads: CASSPPPGDGYTF. CDR3 DNA: TGTGCCAGCAGTCCCCCCCCAGGGGATGGCTACACCTTC.

This chain uses TRBV2 with TRBJ1-3; TRBD1 matches 7 bases. CDR3 length equals 14 residues. V shed 7 bases, J shed 0 bases, and the junction held 3 bases outside the gene matches. Germline lookup yields CDR1 SNHLY and CDR2 FYNNEI. CDR3: CASIRTGSGNTIYF. The CDR3 DNA sequence: TGTGCCAGCATCAGGACAGGCTCTGGAAACACCATATATTTT.

This clone was seen a single time. The chain couples TRBV28 to TRBJ1-6; perhaps TRBD1 as D (5 bases). V was clipped by 4 bases and J by 6 bases, with 22 bases between them. This CDR3 comprises 18 residues. Germline V CDR1 and CDR2: MDHEN, SYDVKM. The DNA of the CDR3 is TGTGCCAGCAGTTGGGGCAGCGGGGGGACTTTGGGTAATTCACCCCTCCACTTT. Residues: CASSWGSGGTLGNSPLHF.

J is TRBJ1-4 and V is TRBV7-2; 7 bases match TRBD1. The CDR3 is 14 residues long. Per germline, CDR1 SGHTA and CDR2 FQGNSA. The J segment lost 6 bases and the V segment lost 4 bases, leaving 5 bases of the junction unmatched. This chain's CDR3 is CASSSDRMYEKLFF. CDR3 nucleotides: TGTGCCAGCAGCTCGGACAGGATGTATGAAAAACTGTTTTTT. The whole variable domain, remainder taken from reference TRBV7-2 and TRBJ1-4, is GAGVSQSPSNKVTEKGKDVELRCDPISGHTALYWYRQSLGQGLEFLIYFQGNSAPDKSGLPSDRFSAERTGGSVSTLTIQRTQQEDSAVYLCASSSDRMYEKLFFGSGTQLSVL.

This chain connects TRBV6-5 to TRBJ2-3; 9 bases match TRBD2. The CDR3 totals 16 residues. Germline trimming cut 2 bases from V and 2 bases from J; bases unmatched to any gene: 5. Germline V gene sequence: CDR1 MNHEY, CDR2 SVGAGI. CDR3 DNA: TGTGCCAGCAGTTACCGGGCGGGGGGGCACACAGATACGCAGTATTTT. Its protein is CASSYRAGGHTDTQYF.

This clone was found once. The CDR3 DNA follows: TGTGCCACCAGTGACGCCCGACAGAACGATCAGCCCCAGCATTTT. It specifies CATSDARQNDQPQHF. V usage is TRBV24-1 and J usage is TRBJ1-5; maybe TRBD1 (5 bases). Trimming left V 4 bases short and J 5 bases short, with 14 bases between. This CDR3 has 15 residues. Germline V CDR1 and CDR2: KGHDR, SFDVKD.

This CDR3 reads CASSQDSGGDSYNEQFF. For the CDR3, the DNA is TGCGCCAGCAGCCAAGATTCGGGGGGGGACTCCTACAATGAGCAGTTCTTC. The chain carries TRBV4-1 and TRBJ2-1; 8 bases map to TRBD2. Germline-derived CDR1 and CDR2 are MGHRA and YSYEKL. V gave up 0 bases and J gave up 0 bases; unmatched junction bases: 4. This CDR3 spans 17 amino acids.

This clone was observed once. The gene calls are TRBV2 and TRBJ1-2; D is unresolved. Per germline, CDR1 SNHLY and CDR2 FYNNEI. The CDR3 is 16 residues long. V was trimmed by 4 bases and J by 0 bases, leaving 15 bases between them. The CDR3 DNA is TGTGCCAGCAGTGTTACGGCAGGCCGAGCTAACTATGGCTACACCTTC. Amino acid sequence: CASSVTAGRANYGYTF.

This chain uses TRBV6-2 or TRBV6-3 with TRBJ2-1; 14 bases fit TRBD2. J gave up 8 bases and V 2 bases, and 14 bases lay outside the gene matches. This CDR3 is 19 amino acids long. Germline-derived CDR1 and CDR2 are MNHEY and SVGEGT. CDR3 in DNA: TGTGCCAGCAGTTACAGGAGAAGACTAGCGGGGGGGCCTGGGGATGAGCAGTTCTTC. Translation: CASSYRRRLAGGPGDEQFF.

V usage is TRBV7-3 and J usage is TRBJ2-3, with D possibly being TRBD1 (5 bases). From germline, CDR1 is SGHTA and CDR2 FQGTGA. The CDR3 is 13 residues long. Trimming cost V 8 bases and J 2 bases, with 11 bases left between them. The CDR3 DNA is TGTGCCAGCTCGTCTGGGGCCACAGATACGCAGTATTTT. The encoded protein is CASSSGATDTQYF.

The V call is TRBV19, the J call TRBJ1-2, with TRBD1 matching 9 bases. Germline V gene sequence: CDR1 LNHDA, CDR2 SQIVND (reference sequence). The CDR3 totals 15 residues. J was trimmed by 5 bases and V by 1 base; bases with no gene match: 5. The chain's CDR3 is CASSIVQGAMYGYTF. The CDR3 nucleotides read TGTGCCAGTAGTATAGTACAGGGGGCGATGTATGGCTACACCTTC.

The CDR3 region has the DNA TGTGCCAGCAGCGGGGGCCACGCGGCAGATACGCAGTATTTT. Amino acids: CASSGGHAADTQYF. The chain employs TRBV11-3 and TRBJ2-3; TRBD1 is a possible D gene (6 bases). The CDR3 is made up of 14 amino acids. Trimming removed 5 bases from V and 4 bases from J, with 13 bases in between. Per the germline V gene, CDR1 is SGHNT and CDR2 is YENEEA.

V gene TRBV19 combines with J gene TRBJ1-4, with D unresolved. Trimming removed 6 bases from V and 8 bases from J, with 13 bases in between. This CDR3 is built from 13 residues. Germline CDR1 and CDR2: LNHDA and SQIVND (reference sequence). CDR3 region: CASSHEMYEKLFF. CDR3 sequence (DNA): TGTGCCAGTAGCCACGAGATGTACGAAAAACTGTTTTTT. The full variable domain, rest sourced from reference TRBV19 and TRBJ1-4, is DGGITQSPKYLFRKEGQNVTLSCEQNLNHDAMYWYRQDPGQGLRLIYYSQIVNDFQKGDIAEGYSVSREKKESFPLTVTSAQKNPTAFYLCASSHEMYEKLFFGSGTQLSVL.

The chain links TRBV15 to TRBJ2-5; 8 bases agree with TRBD2. Germline V gives CDR1 LNHNV, CDR2 YYDKDF (reference sequence). The CDR3 is 17 amino acids. J was trimmed by 2 bases and V by 0 bases; bases with no gene match: 8. The CDR3 here is CATSRELLTSAQETQYF. The CDR3 coding sequence is TGTGCCACCAGCAGAGAACTTTTGACTAGCGCACAAGAGACCCAGTACTTC.

The rearrangement joins TRBV18 to TRBJ2-7, with D perhaps matching TRBD1 (5 bases). Deletions cut 6 bases from V and 3 bases from J, with 24 bases between. CDR1 KGHSH and CDR2 LQKENI come from the germline V gene. CDR3 size: 17 residues. The CDR3 is CASSHTVPDSRYYEQYF. Written as DNA, the CDR3 is TGTGCCAGCTCCCATACCGTTCCAGACAGCCGTTACTACGAGCAGTACTTC.

This clone was detected only once. The CDR3 DNA reads TGTGCCAGCAGCCCCACCCGGGATCCCCGGTCGACCCTCCACTTT. As protein: CASSPTRDPRSTLHF. This chain uses TRBV3-1 (or the pseudogene TRBV3-2) with TRBJ1-6, with no clear D. V lost 4 bases to trimming and J lost 14 bases, with 21 bases between them. Germline-derived CDR1 and CDR2 are LGHDT and YNNKEL (reference sequence). The CDR3 totals 15 residues.

The DNA of the CDR3 is TGTGCCAGCAGCTTGGGCTATACTGGAAACACCATATATTTT. Its translation: CASSLGYTGNTIYF. The chain joins TRBV7-2 to TRBJ1-3; D uncertain. This CDR3 contains 14 residues. V shed 3 bases and J shed 2 bases, with 8 bases lying between them. Germline lookup yields CDR1 SGHTA and CDR2 FQGNSA.